Sequencing of this T cell receptor beta chain was carried out in a study of blood T cell repertoires in COVID-19. Across the whole study: Acute and convalescent COVID-19 specimens originated in the United States, Italy and Spain. The cDNA or gDNA used as material had been derived from T cells, B-cell-depleted T cells, or PBMCs.

It was during active infection that Seattle patients were enrolled and then longitudinally followed. Trimming took 4 bases from V and 1 from J, leaving 13 bases between them. CDR1 and CDR2 from the germline V gene are MDHEN and SYDVKM. The CDR3 sequence is 15 residues long. This clone came up once. Authors' analysis steps: From reference gene primer amplification, estimates of nucleated cell counts were derived. TCRdb's table, derived via immunoSEQ multiplex PCR, lists solely in-frame clones and lacks some. That table furnishes V, J and clone size, whereas the DNA furnished D and trimming. The data hold hundreds of thousands of clones, with around nine tenths observed a single time.

The chain recombines TRBV28 with TRBJ2-5; maybe TRBD2 (6 bases). The clonotype comes from a man in his sixties with COVID-19, enrolled during active disease. Input material: peripheral blood. The CDR3 here is CASSSLGGTQETQYF. CDR3 in DNA: TGTGCCAGCAGTTCCCTCGGAGGGACCCAAGAGACCCAGTACTTC.